This TCR beta chain stems from a study of CD4 and CD8 cells across lung adenocarcinoma regions. TCRdb reanalysed the PCR reads using MiXCR and keeps one entry per CDR3 protein. The sample shows about 6,800 distinct CDR3 sequences, about 54% of them seen only once. Samples came from patients with localized non-small cell lung adenocarcinoma. By share of the sample, this clonotype is medium-sized. In germline, CDR1 is MNHNS, CDR2 SASEGT. The CDR3 has 14 residues. Germline trimming cut 1 base from V and 11 bases from J; bases unmatched to any gene: 10. This sequence originates from a male donor with lung adenocarcinoma. The CD4 and CD8 labels of this study may be unreliable. The sample consisted of CD8+ T cells from the center of a lung tumor. The V gene is TRBV6-1, the J gene TRBJ2-5; 7 bases match TRBD1. The CDR3 region is CASSEGTGVLGQYF. The CDR3 nucleotides read TGTGCCAGCAGTGAAGGGACAGGCGTCCTTGGGCAGTACTTC.